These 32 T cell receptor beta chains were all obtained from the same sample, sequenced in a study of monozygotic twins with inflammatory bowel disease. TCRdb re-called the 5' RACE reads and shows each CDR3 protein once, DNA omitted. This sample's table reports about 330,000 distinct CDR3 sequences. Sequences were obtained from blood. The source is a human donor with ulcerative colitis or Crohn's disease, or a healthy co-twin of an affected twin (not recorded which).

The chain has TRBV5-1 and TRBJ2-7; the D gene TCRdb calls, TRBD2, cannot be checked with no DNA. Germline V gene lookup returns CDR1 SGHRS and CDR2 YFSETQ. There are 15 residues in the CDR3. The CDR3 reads CASSLDSGSPYEQYF.

This CDR3 is CASSFASGLFTSTDTQYF. The chain carries TRBV7-8 and TRBJ2-3; the D gene TCRdb calls, TRBD2, cannot be checked with no DNA. Germline V gene lookup returns CDR1 SGHVS and CDR2 FQNEAQ. The CDR3 length is 18 residues.

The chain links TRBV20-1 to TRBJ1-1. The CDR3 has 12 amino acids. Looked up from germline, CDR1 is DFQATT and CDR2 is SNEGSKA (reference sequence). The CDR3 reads CSARVGETEAFF.

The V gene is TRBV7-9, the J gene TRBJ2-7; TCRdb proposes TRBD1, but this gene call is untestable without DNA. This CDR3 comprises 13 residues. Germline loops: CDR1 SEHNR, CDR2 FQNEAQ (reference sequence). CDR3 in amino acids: CASSLPGAEKQYF.

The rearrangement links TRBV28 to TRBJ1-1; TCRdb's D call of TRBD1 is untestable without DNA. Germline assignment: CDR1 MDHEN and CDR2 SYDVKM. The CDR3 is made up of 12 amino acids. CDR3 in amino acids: CALTGTVGEAFF.

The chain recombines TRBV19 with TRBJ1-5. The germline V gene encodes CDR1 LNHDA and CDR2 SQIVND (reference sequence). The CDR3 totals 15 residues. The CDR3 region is CASRRRLESNQPQHF.

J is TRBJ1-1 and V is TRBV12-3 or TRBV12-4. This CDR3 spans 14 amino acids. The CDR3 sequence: CASSFKGWNTEAFF.

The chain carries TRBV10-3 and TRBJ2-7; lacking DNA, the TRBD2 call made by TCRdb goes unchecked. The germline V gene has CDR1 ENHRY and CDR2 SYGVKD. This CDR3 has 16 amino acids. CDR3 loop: CATTGLAGVLGYEQYF.

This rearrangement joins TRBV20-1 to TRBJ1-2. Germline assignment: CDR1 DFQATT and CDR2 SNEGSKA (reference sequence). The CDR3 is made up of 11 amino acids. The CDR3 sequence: CSARDSYGYTF.

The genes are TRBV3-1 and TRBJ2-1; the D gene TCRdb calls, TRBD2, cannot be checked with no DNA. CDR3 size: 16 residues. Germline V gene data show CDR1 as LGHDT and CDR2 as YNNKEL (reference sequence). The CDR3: CASSPYGGSEQNEQFF.

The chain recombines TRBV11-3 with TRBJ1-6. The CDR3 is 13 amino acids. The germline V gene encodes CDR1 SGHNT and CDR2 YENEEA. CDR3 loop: CASSLMGNSPLHF. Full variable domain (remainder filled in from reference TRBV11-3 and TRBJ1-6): EAGVVQSPRYKIIEKKQPVAFWCNPISGHNTLYWYLQNLGQGPELLIRYENEEAVDDSQLPKDRFSAERLKGVDSTLKIQPAELGDSAVYLCASSLMGNSPLHFGNGTRLTVT.

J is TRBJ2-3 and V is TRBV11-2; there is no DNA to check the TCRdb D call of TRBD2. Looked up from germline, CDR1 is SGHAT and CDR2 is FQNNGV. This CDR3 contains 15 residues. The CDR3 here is CASSKSGRGADTQYF.

The CDR3 reads CASSHIGQGAKDTEAFF. The chain uses TRBV4-1 and TRBJ1-1; absent DNA, TCRdb's TRBD1 call cannot be checked. Germline CDR1 reads MGHRA; CDR2 reads YSYEKL. The CDR3 runs 17 residues.

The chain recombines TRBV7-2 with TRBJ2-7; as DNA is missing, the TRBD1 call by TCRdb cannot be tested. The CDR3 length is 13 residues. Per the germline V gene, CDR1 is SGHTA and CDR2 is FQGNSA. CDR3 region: CASSVDRAYEQYF.

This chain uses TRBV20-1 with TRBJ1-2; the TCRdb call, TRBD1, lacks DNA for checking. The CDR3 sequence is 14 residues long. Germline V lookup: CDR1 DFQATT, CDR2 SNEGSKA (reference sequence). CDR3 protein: CSRAGTDIYYGYTF.

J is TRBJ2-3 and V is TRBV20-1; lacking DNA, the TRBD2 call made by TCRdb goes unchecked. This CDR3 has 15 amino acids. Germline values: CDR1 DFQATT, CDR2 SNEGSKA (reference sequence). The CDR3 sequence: CSARAAAGVADTQYF.

This CDR3 is CASSITGGVQPQHF. The V and J genes are TRBV19 and TRBJ1-5; TCRdb indicates TRBD1, and absent DNA this call remains unverified. CDR1 LNHDA and CDR2 SQIVND come from the germline V gene (reference sequence). The CDR3 covers 14 residues.

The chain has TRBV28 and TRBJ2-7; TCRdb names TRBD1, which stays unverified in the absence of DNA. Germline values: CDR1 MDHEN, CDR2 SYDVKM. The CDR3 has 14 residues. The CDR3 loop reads CASSLWGTLYEQYF.

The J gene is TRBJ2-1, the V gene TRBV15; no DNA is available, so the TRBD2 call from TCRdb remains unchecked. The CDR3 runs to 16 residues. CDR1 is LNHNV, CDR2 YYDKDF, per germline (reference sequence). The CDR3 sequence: CATSRDSSGGVEWQFF.

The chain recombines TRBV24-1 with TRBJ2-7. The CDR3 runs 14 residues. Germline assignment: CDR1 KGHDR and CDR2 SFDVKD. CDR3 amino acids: CATSAQGGLDEQYF.

CDR3 sequence: CASSITGVAGYTF. The V and J genes are TRBV19 and TRBJ1-2; TCRdb names TRBD1, which stays unverified in the absence of DNA. The CDR3 is 13 residues long. Germline V gene lookup returns CDR1 LNHDA and CDR2 SQIVND (reference sequence).

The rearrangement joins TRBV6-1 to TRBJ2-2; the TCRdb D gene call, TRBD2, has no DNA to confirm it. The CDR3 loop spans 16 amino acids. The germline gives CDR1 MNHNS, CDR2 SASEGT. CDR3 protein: CASSDTGWRGTGELFF.

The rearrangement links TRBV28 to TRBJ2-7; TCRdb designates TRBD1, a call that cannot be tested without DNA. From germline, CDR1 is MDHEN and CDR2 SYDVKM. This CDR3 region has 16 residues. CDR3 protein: CASSPRTRGNSYEQYF.

The CDR3 sequence: CASSLSGREGNEQFF. The chain couples TRBV5-1 to TRBJ2-1; no DNA is available, so the TRBD1 call from TCRdb remains unchecked. The V gene's germline CDR1 is SGHRS and CDR2 YFSETQ. The CDR3 length is 15 residues.

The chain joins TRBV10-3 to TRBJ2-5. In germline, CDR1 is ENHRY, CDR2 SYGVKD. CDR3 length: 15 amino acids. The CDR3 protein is CAISASTRLQETQYF.

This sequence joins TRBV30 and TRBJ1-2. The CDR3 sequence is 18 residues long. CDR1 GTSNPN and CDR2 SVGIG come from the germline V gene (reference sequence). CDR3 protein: CAWSSSRDRGPKGGGYTF. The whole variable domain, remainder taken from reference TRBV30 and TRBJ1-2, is SQTIHQWPATLVQPVGSPLSLECTVEGTSNPNLYWYRQAAGRGLQLLFYSVGIGQISSEVPQNLSASRPQDRQFILSSKKLLLSDSGFYLCAWSSSRDRGPKGGGYTFGSGTRLTVV.

CDR3 loop: CSVLDPWRTEAFF. The rearrangement uses TRBV29-1 and TRBJ1-1; TCRdb lists TRBD1, though no DNA is available to test this call. Germline V gives CDR1 SQVTM, CDR2 ANQGSEA. This CDR3 region has 13 residues.

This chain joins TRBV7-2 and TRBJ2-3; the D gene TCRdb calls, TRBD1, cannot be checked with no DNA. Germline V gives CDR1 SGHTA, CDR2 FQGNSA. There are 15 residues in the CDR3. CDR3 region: CASSHYRGQTDTQYF.

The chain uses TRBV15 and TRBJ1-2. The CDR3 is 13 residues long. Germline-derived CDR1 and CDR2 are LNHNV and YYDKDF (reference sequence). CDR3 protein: CATSRVPNYGYTF.

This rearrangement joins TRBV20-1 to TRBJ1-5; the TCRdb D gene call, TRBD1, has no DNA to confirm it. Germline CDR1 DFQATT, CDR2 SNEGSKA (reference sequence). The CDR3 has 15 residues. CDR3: CSASGPRGLSQPQHF.

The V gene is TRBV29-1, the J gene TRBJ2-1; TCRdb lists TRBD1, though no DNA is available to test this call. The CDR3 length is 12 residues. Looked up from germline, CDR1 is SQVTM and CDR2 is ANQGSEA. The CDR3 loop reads CSVEIRGNEQFF.

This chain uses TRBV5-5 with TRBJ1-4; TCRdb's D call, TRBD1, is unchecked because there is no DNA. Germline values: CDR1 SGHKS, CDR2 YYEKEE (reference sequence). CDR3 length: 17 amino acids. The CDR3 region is CASSTRDRSATNEKLFF.